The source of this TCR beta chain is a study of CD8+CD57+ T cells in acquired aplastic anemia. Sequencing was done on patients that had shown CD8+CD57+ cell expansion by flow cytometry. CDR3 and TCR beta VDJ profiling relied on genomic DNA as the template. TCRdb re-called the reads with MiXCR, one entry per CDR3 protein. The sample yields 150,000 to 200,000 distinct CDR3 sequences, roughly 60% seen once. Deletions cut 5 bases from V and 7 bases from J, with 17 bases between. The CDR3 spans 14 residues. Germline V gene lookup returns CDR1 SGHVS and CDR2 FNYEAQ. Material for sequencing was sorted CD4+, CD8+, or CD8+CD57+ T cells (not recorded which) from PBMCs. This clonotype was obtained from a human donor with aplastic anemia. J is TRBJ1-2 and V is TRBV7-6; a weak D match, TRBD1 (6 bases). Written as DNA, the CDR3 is TGTGCCAGCAGCATTAACAGGGAGGGAATTGGCTACACCTTC. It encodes CASSINREGIGYTF.